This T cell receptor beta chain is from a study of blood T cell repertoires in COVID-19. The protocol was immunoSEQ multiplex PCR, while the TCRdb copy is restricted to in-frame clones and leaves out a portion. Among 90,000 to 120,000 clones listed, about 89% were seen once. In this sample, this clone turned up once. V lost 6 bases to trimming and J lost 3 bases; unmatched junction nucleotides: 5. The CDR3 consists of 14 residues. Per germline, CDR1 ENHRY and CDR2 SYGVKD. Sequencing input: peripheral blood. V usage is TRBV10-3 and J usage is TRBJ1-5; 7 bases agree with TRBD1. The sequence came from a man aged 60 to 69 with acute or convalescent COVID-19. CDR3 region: CAISPGQDNQPQHF. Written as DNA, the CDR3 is TGTGCCATCAGCCCCGGACAGGACAATCAGCCCCAGCATTTT.